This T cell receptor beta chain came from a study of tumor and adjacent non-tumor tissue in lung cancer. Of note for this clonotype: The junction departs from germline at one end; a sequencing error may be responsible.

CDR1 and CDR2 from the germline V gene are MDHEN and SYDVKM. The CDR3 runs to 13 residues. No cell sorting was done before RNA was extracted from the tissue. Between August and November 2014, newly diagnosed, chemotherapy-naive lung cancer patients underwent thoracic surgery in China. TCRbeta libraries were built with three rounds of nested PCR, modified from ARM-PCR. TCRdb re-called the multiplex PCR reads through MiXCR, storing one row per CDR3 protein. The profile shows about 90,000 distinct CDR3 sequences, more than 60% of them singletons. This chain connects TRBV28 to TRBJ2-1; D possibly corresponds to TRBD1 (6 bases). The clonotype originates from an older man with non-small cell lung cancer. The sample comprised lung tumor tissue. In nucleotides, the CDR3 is TGTGCCAACACCAGGGGCTCCTACAATGATCAGTTCTTC. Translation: CANTRGSYNDQFF.